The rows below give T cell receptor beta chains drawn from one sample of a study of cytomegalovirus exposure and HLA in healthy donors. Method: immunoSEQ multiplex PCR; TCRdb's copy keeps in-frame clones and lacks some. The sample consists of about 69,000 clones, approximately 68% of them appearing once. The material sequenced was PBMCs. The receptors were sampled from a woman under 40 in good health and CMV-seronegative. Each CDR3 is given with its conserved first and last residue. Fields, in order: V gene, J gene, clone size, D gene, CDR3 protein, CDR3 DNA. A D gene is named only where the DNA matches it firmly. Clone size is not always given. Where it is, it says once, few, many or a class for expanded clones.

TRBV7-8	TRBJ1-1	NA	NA	CASSLVRKVSPAFF	TGTGCCAGCAGCTTAGTGAGGAAAGTCTCGCCAGCTTTCTTT
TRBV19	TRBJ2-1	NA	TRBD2	CASSPRLAGGRYNEQFF	TGTGCCAGTAGTCCTCGACTAGCGGGGGGCCGATACAATGAGCAGTTCTTC
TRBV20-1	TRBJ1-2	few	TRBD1	CSAKGADGYTF	TGCAGTGCCAAGGGGGCGGATGGCTACACCTTC
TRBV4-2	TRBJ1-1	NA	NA	CASSLIGEGTNTEAFF	TGTGCCAGCAGCTTAATTGGCGAGGGCACGAACACTGAAGCTTTCTTT
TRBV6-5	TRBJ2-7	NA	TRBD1	CASSLRDRPYEQYF	TGTGCCAGCAGTCTTAGGGACAGGCCCTACGAGCAGTACTTC
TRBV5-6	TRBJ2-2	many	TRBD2	CASSIRGGRITGELFF	TGTGCCAGCAGCATACGGGGGGGGCGTATTACCGGGGAGCTGTTTTTT
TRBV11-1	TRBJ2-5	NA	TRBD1	CASSLETGWGQETQYF	TGTGCCAGCAGCTTAGAGACAGGGTGGGGCCAAGAGACCCAGTACTTC
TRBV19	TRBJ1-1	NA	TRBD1	CASRSGWGQGVNWAEAFF	TGTGCCAGTAGATCGGGATGGGGACAGGGGGTAAATTGGGCTGAAGCTTTCTTT
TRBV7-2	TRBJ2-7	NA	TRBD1	CASSSDRGSYEQYF	TGTGCCAGCAGCTCCGACAGGGGATCCTACGAGCAGTACTTC
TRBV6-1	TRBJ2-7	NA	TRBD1	CASSTGTEAYEQYF	TGTGCCAGCAGCACCGGGACAGAAGCCTACGAGCAGTACTTC
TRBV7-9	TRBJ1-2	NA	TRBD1	CASSFRTGGSYGYTF	TGTGCCAGCAGCTTTCGGACAGGGGGCAGCTATGGCTACACCTTC
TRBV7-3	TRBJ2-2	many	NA	CASSLTAGQLSTGELFF	TGTGCCAGCAGCTTAACCGCAGGCCAGCTTTCAACCGGGGAGCTGTTTTTT
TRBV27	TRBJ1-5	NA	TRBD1	CASTKQGGSNQPQHF	TGTGCCAGCACCAAACAGGGGGGAAGCAATCAGCCCCAGCATTTT
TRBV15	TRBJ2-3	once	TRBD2	CATSRGGHGDTQYF	TGTGCCACCAGCCGGGGGGGCCACGGAGATACGCAGTATTTT
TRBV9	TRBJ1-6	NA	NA	CASSVGPTASSYNSPLHF	TGTGCCAGCAGCGTAGGTCCGACGGCTAGCTCCTATAATTCACCCCTCCACTTT
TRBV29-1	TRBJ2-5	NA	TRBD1	CSVRTTGGVHQETQYF	TGCAGCGTCCGAACGACAGGGGGTGTCCACCAAGAGACCCAGTACTTC
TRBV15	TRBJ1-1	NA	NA	CATSRDGQSHTEAFF	TGTGCCACCAGCAGGGATGGACAGAGCCACACTGAAGCTTTCTTT
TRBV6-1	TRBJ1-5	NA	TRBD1	CASSQGQGNSNQPQHF	TGTGCCAGCAGTCAAGGACAGGGCAATAGCAATCAGCCCCAGCATTTT
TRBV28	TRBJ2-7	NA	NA	CASSLSQYEQYF	TGTGCCAGCAGTTTATCACAGTACGAGCAGTACTTC
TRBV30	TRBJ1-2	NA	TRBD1	CAWREGGWGYTF	TGTGCCTGGAGGGAAGGGGGCTGGGGCTACACCTTC
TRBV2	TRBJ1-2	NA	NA	CASILGVNYGYTF	TGTGCCAGCATCTTGGGAGTTAACTATGGCTACACCTTC
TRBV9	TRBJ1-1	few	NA	CASSPTTGSTAEAFF	TGTGCCAGCAGCCCTACAACAGGGTCTACCGCCGAAGCTTTCTTT
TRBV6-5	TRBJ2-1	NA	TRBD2	CASVPASGTNEQFF	TGTGCCAGCGTTCCGGCTAGCGGGACGAATGAGCAGTTCTTC
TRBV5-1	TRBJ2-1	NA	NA	CASSLEIYEDNEQFF	TGCGCCAGCAGCTTGGAGATATACGAGGACAATGAGCAGTTCTTC
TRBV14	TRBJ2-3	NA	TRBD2	CASSQDRLAATDTQYF	TGTGCCAGCAGCCAAGATCGACTAGCGGCCACAGATACGCAGTATTTT
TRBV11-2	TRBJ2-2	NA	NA	CASSLVQGNGELFF	TGTGCCAGCAGCTTAGTACAGGGTAACGGGGAGCTGTTTTTT
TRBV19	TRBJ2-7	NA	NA	CASRTRGGNYEQYF	TGTGCCAGTCGGACCCGGGGAGGAAACTACGAGCAGTACTTC
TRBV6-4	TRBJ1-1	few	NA	CASRQTGNTEAFF	TGTGCCAGCAGACAGACAGGGAACACTGAAGCTTTCTTT
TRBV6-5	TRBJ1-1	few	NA	CASSYSEGNTEAFF	TGTGCCAGCAGTTACTCGGAGGGGAACACTGAAGCTTTCTTT
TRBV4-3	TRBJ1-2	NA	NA	CASSQEQHDYAGYTF	TGCGCCAGCAGCCAAGAGCAGCACGACTATGCTGGCTACACCTTC
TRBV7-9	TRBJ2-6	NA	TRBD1	CANSEGGFSGANVLTF	TGTGCCAACTCGGAAGGGGGCTTCTCTGGGGCCAACGTCCTGACTTTC
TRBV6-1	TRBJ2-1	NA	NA	CASNPGFNNEQFF	TGTGCCAGCAACCCAGGTTTTAACAATGAGCAGTTCTTC
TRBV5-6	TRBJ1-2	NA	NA	CASTSPRQPLLYGYTF	TGTGCCAGCACCTCCCCCCGACAGCCTCTACTCTATGGCTACACCTTC
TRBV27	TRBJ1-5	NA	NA	CASRGPPHQPQHF	TGTGCCAGCAGGGGGCCCCCACATCAGCCCCAGCATTTT
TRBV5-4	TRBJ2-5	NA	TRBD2	CASSPLAGADQETQYF	TGTGCCAGCAGCCCCTTAGCGGGGGCGGACCAAGAGACCCAGTACTTC
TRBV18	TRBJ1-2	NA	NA	CASSPVRGGYTF	TGTGCCAGCTCTCCCGTTAGGGGTGGCTACACCTTC
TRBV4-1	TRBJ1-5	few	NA	CASSPGSLSRPHQPQHF	TGCGCCAGCAGCCCAGGTAGTTTGTCCAGACCTCATCAGCCCCAGCATTTT
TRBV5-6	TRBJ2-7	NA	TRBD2	CASSSLAGGLDEQYF	TGTGCCAGCAGCTCACTAGCGGGGGGGCTGGACGAGCAGTACTTC
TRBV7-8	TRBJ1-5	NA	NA	CASSLALGSFGNQPQHF	TGTGCCAGCAGCTTAGCGCTAGGCTCATTCGGAAATCAGCCCCAGCATTTT
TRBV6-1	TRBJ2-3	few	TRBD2	CASRILAGGEDTQYF	TGTGCCAGCAGAATACTAGCGGGGGGGGAAGATACGCAGTATTTT
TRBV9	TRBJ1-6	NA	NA	CASSVDILNSPLHF	TGTGCCAGCAGCGTAGATATATTGAATTCACCCCTCCACTTT
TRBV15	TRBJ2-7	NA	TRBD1	CATSRDLGTGAYEQYF	TGTGCCACCAGCAGAGATCTCGGGACAGGGGCGTACGAGCAGTACTTC
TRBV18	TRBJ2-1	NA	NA	CASSPAGTLYNEQFF	TGTGCCAGCTCACCCGCCGGGACACTCTACAATGAGCAGTTCTTC
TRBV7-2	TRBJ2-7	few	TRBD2	CASSSLTSGEEQYF	TGTGCCAGCAGCTCTCTGACTAGCGGGGAGGAGCAGTACTTC
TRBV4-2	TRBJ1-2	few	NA	CASSHLDTYGYTF	TGTGCCAGCAGCCACCTCGACACCTATGGCTACACCTTC
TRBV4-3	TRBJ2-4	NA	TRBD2	CASSQGLAGENIAKNIQYF	TGCGCCAGCAGCCAAGGACTAGCGGGAGAAAACATAGCCAAAAACATTCAGTACTTC
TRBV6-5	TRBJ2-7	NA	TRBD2	CASRQAGPPYEQYF	TGTGCCAGCAGACAAGCGGGGCCCCCCTACGAGCAGTACTTC
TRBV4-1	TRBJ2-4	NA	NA	CASSRIITGVAKNIQYF	TGCGCCAGCAGCCGGATCATTACGGGGGTAGCCAAAAACATTCAGTACTTC
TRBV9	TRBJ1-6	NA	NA	CASSVDGHSSYNSPLHF	TGTGCCAGCAGCGTAGACGGACACAGCTCCTATAATTCACCCCTCCACTTT
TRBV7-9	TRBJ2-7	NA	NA	CASSFTYEQYF	TGTGCCAGCAGCTTCACCTACGAGCAGTACTTC
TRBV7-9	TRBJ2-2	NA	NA	CASSLGTDTGELFF	TGTGCCAGCAGCTTAGGGACAGACACCGGGGAGCTGTTTTTT
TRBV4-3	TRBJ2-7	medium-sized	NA	CASSQGSTGETYEQYF	TGCGCCAGCAGCCAAGGGTCGACAGGCGAAACCTACGAGCAGTACTTC
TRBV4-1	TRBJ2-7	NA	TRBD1	CASSQLRSQGSTYEQYF	TGCGCCAGCAGCCAATTACGGTCACAGGGGTCTACCTACGAGCAGTACTTC
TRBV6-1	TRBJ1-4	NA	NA	CASSESLGTLYEKLFF	TGTGCCAGCAGTGAATCCTTGGGGACACTTTATGAAAAGCTGTTTTTT
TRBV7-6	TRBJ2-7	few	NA	CASSLQGRQEQYF	TGTGCCAGCAGCTTACAGGGGCGGCAAGAGCAGTACTTC